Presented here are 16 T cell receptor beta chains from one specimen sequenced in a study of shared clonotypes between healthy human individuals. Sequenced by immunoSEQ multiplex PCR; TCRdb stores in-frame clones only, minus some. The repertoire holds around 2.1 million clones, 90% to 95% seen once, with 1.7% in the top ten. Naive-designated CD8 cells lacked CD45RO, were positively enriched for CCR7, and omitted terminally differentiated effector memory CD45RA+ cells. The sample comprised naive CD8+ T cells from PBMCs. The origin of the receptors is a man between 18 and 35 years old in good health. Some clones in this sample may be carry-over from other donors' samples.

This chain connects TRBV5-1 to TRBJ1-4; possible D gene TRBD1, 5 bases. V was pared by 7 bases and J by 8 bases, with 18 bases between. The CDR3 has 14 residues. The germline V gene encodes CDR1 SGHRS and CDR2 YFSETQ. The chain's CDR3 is CASSGTSPPEKLFF. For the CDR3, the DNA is TGCGCCAGCTCGGGGACTTCCCCCCCGGAAAAACTGTTTTTT.

CDR3 region: CASSPPILYSGNTIYF. The CDR3 DNA follows: TGTGCCAGCTCACCACCCATACTGTACTCTGGAAACACCATATATTTT. This chain uses TRBV18 with TRBJ1-3, with D hard to call. Germline V gives CDR1 KGHSH, CDR2 LQKENI. Trimming left V 0 bases short and J 0 bases short, with 9 bases between. This CDR3 region has 16 residues.

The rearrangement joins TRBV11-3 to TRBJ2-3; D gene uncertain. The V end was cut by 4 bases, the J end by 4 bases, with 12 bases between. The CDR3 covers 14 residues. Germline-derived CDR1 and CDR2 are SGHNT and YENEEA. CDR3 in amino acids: CASSSQKAPDTQYF. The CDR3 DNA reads TGTGCCAGCAGCTCACAGAAGGCCCCAGATACGCAGTATTTT. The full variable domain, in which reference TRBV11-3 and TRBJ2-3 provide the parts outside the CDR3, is EAGVVQSPRYKIIEKKQPVAFWCNPISGHNTLYWYLQNLGQGPELLIRYENEEAVDDSQLPKDRFSAERLKGVDSTLKIQPAELGDSAVYLCASSSQKAPDTQYFGPGTRLTVL.

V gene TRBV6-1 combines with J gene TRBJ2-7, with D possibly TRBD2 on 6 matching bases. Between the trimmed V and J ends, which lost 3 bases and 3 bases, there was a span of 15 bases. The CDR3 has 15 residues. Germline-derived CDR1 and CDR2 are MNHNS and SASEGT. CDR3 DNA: TGTGCCAGCAGTGACTTTAGCGGCCTGAGCTACGAGCAGTACTTC. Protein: CASSDFSGLSYEQYF.

The CDR3 protein is CASSLWREKTYNEQFF. Here the CDR3 DNA reads TGTGCCAGCAGCTTATGGCGGGAGAAGACCTACAATGAGCAGTTCTTC. The gene calls are TRBV7-8 and TRBJ2-1; TRBD2 matches 7 bases. The V gene end was trimmed by 2 bases and the J gene end by 2 bases; junction bases not matched to a gene: 6. Per germline, CDR1 SGHVS and CDR2 FQNEAQ. This CDR3 is 16 amino acids long.

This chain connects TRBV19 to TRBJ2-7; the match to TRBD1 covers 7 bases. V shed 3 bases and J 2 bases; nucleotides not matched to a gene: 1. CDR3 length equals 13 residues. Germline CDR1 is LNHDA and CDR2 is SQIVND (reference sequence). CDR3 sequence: CASSMGQTYEQYF. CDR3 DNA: TGTGCCAGTAGTATGGGACAGACCTACGAGCAGTACTTC.

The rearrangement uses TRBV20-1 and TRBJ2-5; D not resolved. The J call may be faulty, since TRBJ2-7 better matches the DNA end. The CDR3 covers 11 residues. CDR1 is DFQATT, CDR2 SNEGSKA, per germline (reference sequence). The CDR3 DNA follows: TGCAGTGCTAGAGGCCCCTACGAGCAGTACTTC. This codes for CSARGPYEQYF.

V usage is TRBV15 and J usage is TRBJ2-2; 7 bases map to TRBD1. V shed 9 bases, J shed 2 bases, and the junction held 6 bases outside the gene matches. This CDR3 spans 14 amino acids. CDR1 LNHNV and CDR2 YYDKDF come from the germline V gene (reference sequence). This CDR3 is CATAGTANTGELFF. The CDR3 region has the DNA TGTGCCACTGCCGGGACAGCCAACACCGGGGAGCTGTTTTTT. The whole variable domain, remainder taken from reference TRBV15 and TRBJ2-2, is DAMVIQNPRYQVTQFGKPVTLSCSQTLNHNVMYWYQQKSSQAPKLLFHYYDKDFNNEADTPDNFQSRRPNTSFCFLDIRSPGLGDTAMYLCATAGTANTGELFFGEGSRLTVL.

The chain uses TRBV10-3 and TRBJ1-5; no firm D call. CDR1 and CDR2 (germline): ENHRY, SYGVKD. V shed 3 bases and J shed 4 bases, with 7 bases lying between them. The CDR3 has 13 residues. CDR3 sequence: CAISDGRNQPQHF. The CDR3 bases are TGTGCCATCAGTGATGGCAGGAATCAGCCCCAGCATTTT.

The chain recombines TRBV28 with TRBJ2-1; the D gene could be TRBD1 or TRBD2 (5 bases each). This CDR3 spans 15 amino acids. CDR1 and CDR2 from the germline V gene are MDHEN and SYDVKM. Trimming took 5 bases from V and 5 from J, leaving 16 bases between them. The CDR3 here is CASSPPGTGNNEQFF. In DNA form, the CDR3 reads TGTGCCAGCAGTCCACCCGGGACGGGAAACAATGAGCAGTTCTTC.

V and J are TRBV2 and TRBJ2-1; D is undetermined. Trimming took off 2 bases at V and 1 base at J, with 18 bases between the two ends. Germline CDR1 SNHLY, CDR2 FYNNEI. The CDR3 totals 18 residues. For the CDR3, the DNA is TGTGCCAGCAGTGAACCTCGCGAGACACCGAGGTCCTACAATGAGCAGTTCTTC. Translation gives CASSEPRETPRSYNEQFF. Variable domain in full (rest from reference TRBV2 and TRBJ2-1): EPEVTQTPSHQVTQMGQEVILRCVPISNHLYFYWYRQILGQKVEFLVSFYNNEISEKSEIFDDQFSVERPDGSNFTLKIRSTKLEDSAMYFCASSEPRETPRSYNEQFFGPGTRLTVL.

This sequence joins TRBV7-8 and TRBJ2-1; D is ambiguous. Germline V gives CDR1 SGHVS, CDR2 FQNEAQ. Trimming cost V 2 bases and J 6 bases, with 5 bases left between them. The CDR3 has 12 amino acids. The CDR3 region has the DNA TGTGCCAGCAGCTTAAGAGCCAATGAGCAGTTCTTC. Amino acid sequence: CASSLRANEQFF.

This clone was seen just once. The CDR3 bases are TGTGCCAGCAGCTCCGACCCCAGGGGGATGAACACTGAAGCTTTCTTT. It encodes CASSSDPRGMNTEAFF. The gene calls are TRBV13 and TRBJ1-1, with 7 bases that match TRBD1. CDR3 size: 16 residues. V dropped 4 bases and J dropped 0; count of bases not matched to a gene: 8. CDR1 is PRHDT and CDR2 is FYEKMQ in the germline V gene (reference sequence).

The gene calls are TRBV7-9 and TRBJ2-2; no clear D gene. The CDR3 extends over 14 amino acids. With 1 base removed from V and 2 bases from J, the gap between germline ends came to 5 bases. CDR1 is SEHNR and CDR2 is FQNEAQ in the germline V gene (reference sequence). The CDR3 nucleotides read TGTGCCAGCAGCTTAGACTATAACACCGGGGAGCTGTTTTTT. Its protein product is CASSLDYNTGELFF. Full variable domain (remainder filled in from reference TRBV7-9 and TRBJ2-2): DTGVSQNPRHKITKRGQNVTFRCDPISEHNRLYWYRQTLGQGPEFLTYFQNEAQLEKSRLLSDRFSAERPKGSFSTLEIQRTEQGDSAMYLCASSLDYNTGELFFGEGSRLTVL.

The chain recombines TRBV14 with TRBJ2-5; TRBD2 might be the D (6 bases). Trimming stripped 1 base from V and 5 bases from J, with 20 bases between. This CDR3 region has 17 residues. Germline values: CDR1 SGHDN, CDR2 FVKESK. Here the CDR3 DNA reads TGTGCCAGCAGCCAAGGACCAGTAGCGTTTGGGGGGGAGACCCAGTACTTC. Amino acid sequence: CASSQGPVAFGGETQYF.

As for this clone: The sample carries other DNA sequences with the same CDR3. The CDR3 DNA reads as TGTGCCAGCAGCCCGGGACAGGGAAATGAGCAGTTCTTC. This encodes CASSPGQGNEQFF. This rearrangement joins TRBV7-9 to TRBJ2-1, with TRBD1 matching 9 bases. The V and J ends lost 5 bases and 7 bases, in that order; junction bases with no gene match: 3. There are 13 residues in the CDR3. CDR1 SEHNR and CDR2 FQNEAQ come from the germline V gene (reference sequence).